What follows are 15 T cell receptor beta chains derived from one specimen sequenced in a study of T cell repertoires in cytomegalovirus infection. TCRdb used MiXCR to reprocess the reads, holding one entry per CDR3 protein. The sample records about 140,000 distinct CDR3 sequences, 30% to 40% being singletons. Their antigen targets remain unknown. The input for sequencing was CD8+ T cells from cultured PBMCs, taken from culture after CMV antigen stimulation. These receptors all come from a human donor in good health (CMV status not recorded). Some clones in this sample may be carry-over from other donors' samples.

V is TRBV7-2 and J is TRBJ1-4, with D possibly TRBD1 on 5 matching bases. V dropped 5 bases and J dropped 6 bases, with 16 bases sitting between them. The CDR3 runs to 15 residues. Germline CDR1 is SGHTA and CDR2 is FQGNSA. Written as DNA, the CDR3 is TGTGCCAGCAGCCCCCGGCCCGGGGGGGATGAAAAACTGTTTTTT. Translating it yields CASSPRPGGDEKLFF.

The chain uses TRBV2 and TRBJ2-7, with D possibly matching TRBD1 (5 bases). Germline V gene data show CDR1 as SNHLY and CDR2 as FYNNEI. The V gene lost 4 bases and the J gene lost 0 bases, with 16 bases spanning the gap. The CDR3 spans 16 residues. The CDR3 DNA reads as TGTGCCAGCAGTGTTCTCATGACAGCCAACTCCTACGAGCAGTACTTC. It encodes CASSVLMTANSYEQYF.

CDR3 in amino acids: CASSPGPSSYNEQFF. The CDR3 DNA reads as TGCGCCAGCAGCCCTGGGCCGAGCTCCTACAATGAGCAGTTCTTC. The V call is TRBV4-1, the J call TRBJ2-1; the D is unclear. CDR1 MGHRA and CDR2 YSYEKL come from the germline V gene. V lost 4 bases to trimming and J lost 0 bases, with 10 bases between them. The CDR3 is 15 residues long.

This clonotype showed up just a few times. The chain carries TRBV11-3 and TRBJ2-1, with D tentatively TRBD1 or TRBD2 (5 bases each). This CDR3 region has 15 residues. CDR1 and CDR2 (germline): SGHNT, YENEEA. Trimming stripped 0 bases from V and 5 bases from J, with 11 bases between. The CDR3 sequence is CASSLDRDRDNEQFF. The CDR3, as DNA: TGTGCCAGCAGCTTAGATCGGGACCGGGACAATGAGCAGTTCTTC.

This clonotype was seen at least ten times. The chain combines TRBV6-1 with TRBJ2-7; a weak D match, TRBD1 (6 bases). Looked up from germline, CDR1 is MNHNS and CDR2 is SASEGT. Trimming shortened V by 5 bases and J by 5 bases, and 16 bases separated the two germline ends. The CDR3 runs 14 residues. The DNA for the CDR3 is TGTGCCAGCAGTTTCAACCCACAGGGAAACGAGCAGTACTTC. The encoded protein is CASSFNPQGNEQYF.

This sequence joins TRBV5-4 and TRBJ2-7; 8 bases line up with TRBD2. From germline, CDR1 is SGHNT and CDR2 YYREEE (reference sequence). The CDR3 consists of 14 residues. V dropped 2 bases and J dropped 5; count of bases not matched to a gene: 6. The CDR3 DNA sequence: TGTGCCAGCAGCTTTCGGGGGGGCAGGAACGAGCAGTACTTC. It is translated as CASSFRGGRNEQYF.

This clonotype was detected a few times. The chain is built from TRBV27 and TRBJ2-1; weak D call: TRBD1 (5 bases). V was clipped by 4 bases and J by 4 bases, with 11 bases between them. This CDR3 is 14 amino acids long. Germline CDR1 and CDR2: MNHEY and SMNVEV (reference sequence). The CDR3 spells CASSYLTGYNEQFF. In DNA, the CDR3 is TGTGCCAGCAGTTACCTCACAGGATACAATGAGCAGTTCTTC.

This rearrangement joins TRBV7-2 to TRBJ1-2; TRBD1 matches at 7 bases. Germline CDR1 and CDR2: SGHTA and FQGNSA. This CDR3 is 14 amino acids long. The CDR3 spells CATAGGGAGYGYTF. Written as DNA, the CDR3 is TGTGCTACAGCAGGAGGGGGCGCTGGCTATGGCTACACCTTC.

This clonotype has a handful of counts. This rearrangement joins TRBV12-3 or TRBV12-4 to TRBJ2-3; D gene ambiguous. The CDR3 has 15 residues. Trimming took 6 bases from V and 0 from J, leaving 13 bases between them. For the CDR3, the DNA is TGTGCCAGCAGATTACTGGATTCTAGCACAGATACGCAGTATTTT. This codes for CASRLLDSSTDTQYF.

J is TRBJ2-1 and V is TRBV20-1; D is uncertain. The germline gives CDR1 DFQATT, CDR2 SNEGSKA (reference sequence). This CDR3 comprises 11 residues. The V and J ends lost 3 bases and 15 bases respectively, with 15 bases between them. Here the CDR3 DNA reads TGCAGTGCTAGTTTTATTAGCATTCCGTTCTTC. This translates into CSASFISIPFF.

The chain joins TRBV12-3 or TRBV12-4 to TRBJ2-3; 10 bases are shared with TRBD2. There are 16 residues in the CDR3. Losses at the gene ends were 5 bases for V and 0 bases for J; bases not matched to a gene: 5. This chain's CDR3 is CASSLGLAVSTDTQYF. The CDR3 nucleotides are TGTGCCAGCAGTCTCGGACTAGCGGTTAGCACAGATACGCAGTATTTT.

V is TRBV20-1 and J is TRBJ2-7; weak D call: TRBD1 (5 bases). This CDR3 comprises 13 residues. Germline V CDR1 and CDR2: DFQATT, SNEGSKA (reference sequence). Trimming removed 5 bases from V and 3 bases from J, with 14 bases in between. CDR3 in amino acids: CSASDTKSYEQYF. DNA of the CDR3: TGCAGTGCTTCGGACACCAAGAGCTACGAGCAGTACTTC.

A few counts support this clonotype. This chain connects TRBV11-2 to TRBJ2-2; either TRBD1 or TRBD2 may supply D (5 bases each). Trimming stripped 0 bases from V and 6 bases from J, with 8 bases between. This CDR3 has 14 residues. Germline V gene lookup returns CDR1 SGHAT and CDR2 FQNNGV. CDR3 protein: CASSLELGAGELFF. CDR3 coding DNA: TGTGCCAGCAGCTTAGAACTGGGGGCCGGGGAGCTGTTTTTT.

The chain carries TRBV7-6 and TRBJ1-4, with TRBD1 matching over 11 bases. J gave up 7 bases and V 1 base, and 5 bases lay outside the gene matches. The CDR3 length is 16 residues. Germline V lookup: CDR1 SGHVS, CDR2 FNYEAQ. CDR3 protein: CASSLEWGQGVEKLFF. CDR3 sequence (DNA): TGTGCCAGCAGCTTAGAATGGGGACAGGGGGTTGAAAAACTGTTTTTT.

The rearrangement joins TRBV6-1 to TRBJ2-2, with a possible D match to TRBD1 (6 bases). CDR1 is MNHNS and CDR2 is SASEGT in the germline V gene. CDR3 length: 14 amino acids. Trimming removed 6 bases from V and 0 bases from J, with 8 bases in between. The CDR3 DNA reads TGTGCCAGCAGGTGGACAGCGAACACCGGGGAGCTGTTTTTT. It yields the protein CASRWTANTGELFF.